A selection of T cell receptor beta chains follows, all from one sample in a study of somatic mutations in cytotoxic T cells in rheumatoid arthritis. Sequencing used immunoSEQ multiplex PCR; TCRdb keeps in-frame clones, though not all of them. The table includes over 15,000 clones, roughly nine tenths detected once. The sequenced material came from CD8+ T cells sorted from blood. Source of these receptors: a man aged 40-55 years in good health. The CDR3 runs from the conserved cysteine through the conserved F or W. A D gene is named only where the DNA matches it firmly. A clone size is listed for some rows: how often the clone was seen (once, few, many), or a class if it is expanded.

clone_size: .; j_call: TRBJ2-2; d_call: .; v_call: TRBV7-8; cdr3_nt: TGTGCCAGCAGCTTAGGGCCAGAAATTTACGCGAACACCGGGGAGCTGTTTTTT; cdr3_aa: CASSLGPEIYANTGELFF
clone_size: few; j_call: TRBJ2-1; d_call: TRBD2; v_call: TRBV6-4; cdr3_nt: TGTGCCAGCAGTGCTGAAGCTAGCGGGAGTAATGAGCAGTTCTTC; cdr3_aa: CASSAEASGSNEQFF
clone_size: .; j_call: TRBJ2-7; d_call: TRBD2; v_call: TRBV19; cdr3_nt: TGTGCCAGTAGTTTTGGGACTAGCGGAGGTTACGAGCAGTACTTC; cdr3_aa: CASSFGTSGGYEQYF
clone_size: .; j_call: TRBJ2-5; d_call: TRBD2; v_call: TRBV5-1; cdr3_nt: TGCGCCAGCAGCTTAACCTCTTCTAGCGGACAAGAGACCCAGTACTTC; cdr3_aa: CASSLTSSSGQETQYF
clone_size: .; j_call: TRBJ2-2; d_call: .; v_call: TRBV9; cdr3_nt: TGTGCCAGCAGCGTTGGGGGGTACACCGGGGAGCTGTTTTTT; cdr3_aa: CASSVGGYTGELFF
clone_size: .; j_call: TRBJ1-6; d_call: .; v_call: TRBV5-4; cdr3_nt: TGTGCCAGCAGCGTGACAGGATTTAATTCACCCCTCCACTTT; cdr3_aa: CASSVTGFNSPLHF
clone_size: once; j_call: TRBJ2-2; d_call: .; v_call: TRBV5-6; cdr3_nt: TGTGCCAGCAGCTTGGGGTCGTGGATATCGGACACCGGGGAGCTGTTTTTT; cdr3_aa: CASSLGSWISDTGELFF
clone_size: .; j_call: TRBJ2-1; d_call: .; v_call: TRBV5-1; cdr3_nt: TGCGCCAGCAGCTTGGGGCGTGGCAGTGAGCAGTTCTTC; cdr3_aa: CASSLGRGSEQFF
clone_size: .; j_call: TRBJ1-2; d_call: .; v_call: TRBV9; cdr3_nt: TGTGCCAGCTCAACGCATGGCTACACCTTC; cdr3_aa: CASSTHGYTF
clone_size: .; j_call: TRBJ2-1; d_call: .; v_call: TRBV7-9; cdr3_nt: TGTGCCAGCAGCTTAGTAAGCTCCTACAATGAGCAGTTCTTC; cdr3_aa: CASSLVSSYNEQFF
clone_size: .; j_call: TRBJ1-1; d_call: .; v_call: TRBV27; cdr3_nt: TGTGCCAGCAGTTTGGGTAAAGGGGCTGAAGCTTTCTTT; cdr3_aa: CASSLGKGAEAFF
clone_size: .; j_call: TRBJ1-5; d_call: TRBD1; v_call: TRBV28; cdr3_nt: TGTGCCAGCAGTTCTCAGGGGGCGTATCAGCCCCAGCATTTT; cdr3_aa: CASSSQGAYQPQHF
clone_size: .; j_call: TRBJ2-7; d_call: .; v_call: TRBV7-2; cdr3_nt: TGTGCCAGCAGCTTAACCGCCCAGACAGCTTCCTTCTACGAGCAGTACTTC; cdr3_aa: CASSLTAQTASFYEQYF
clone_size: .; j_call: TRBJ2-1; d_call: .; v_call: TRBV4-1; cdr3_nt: TGCGCCAGCAGCCAAGAAGGCCAGCTCTCCTACAATGAGCAGTTCTTC; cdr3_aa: CASSQEGQLSYNEQFF
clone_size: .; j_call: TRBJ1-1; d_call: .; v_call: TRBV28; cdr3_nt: TGTGCCAGCAGTTTTAATAAGCATGTTGGGGGAACTGAAGCTTTCTTT; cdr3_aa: CASSFNKHVGGTEAFF
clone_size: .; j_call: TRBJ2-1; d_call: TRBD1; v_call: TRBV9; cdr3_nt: TGTGCCAGCAGCGTCGACTGGACAGGCGCCGAGTACAATGAGCAGTTCTTC; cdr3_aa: CASSVDWTGAEYNEQFF
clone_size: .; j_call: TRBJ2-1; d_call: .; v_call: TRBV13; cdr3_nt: TGTGCCAGCAGCCACGGAGTTCCCAATGAGCAGTTCTTC; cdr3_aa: CASSHGVPNEQFF
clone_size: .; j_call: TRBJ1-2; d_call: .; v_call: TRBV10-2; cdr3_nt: TGCGCCAGCACTCCAGGGTTAAGCTATGGCTACACCTTC; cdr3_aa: CASTPGLSYGYTF
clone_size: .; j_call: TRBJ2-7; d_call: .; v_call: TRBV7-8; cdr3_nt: TGTGCCAGCAGCTTAGGACAGGGAGGGTCCGAGCAGTACTTC; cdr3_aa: CASSLGQGGSEQYF
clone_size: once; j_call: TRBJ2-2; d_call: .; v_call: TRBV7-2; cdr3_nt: TGTGCCAGCCGTGCCTTGGGTGGGGCTAGGGACGGAAACACCGGGGAGCTGTTTTTT; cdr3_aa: CASRALGGARDGNTGELFF
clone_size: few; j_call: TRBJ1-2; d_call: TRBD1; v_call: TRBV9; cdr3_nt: TGTGCCAGCAGCGTAGGGCACAGGGGTAACGATGGCTACACCTTC; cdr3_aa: CASSVGHRGNDGYTF
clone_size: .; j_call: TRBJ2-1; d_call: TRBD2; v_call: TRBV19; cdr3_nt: TGTGCCAGTAGGCTTGCGGCGGGAGTCGGCAATGAGCAGTTCTTC; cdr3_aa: CASRLAAGVGNEQFF
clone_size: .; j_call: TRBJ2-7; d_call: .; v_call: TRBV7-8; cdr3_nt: TGTGCCAGCAGCTTATACAGGGAGAACGAGCAGTACTTC; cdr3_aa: CASSLYRENEQYF
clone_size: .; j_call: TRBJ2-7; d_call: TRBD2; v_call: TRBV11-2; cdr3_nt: TGTGCCAGCAGCACCTATAGCGGGAGTCCCTACGAGCAGTACTTC; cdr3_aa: CASSTYSGSPYEQYF
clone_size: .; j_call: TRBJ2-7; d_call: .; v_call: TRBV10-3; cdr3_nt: TGTGCCATCAAAGGGAACTCCTACGAGCAGTACTTC; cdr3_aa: CAIKGNSYEQYF
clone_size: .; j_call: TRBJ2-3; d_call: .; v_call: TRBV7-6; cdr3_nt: TGTGCCAGCAGCTTAGCCTTGGGGAGCGCAGATACGCAGTATTTT; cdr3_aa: CASSLALGSADTQYF
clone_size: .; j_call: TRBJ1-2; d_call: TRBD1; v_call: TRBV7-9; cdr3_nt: TGTGCCAGCAGCTCGCTCCTACGGGACAGTAACTATGGCTACACCTTC; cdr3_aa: CASSSLLRDSNYGYTF
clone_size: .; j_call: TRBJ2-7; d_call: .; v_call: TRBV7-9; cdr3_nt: TGTGCCAGCAGCTTAGCGAAGAGCGAGCAGTACTTC; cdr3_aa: CASSLAKSEQYF
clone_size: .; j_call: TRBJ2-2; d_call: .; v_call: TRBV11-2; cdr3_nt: TGTGCCAGCAGCTTAGTCCCCTCTACCGGGGAGCTGTTTTTT; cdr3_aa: CASSLVPSTGELFF
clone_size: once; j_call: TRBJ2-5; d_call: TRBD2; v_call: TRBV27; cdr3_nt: TGTGCCAGCAGTCCGACTCAAAGCCACCCGGGACTAGCGGGAGATCGGGAGACCCAGTACTTC; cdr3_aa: CASSPTQSHPGLAGDRETQYF
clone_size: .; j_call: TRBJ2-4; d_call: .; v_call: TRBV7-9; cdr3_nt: TGTGCCAGCAGCTTAGGCGTAAACATTCAGTACTTC; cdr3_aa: CASSLGVNIQYF
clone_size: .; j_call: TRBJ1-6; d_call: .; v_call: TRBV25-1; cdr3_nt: TGTGCCAGCAGTGACGGACTCGTGCGTCACCATAATTCACCCCTCCACTTT; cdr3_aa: CASSDGLVRHHNSPLHF
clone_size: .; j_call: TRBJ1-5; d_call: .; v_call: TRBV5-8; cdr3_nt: TGTGCCAGCAGCTTGGGGCTTGGCAATCAGCCCCAGCATTTT; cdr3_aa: CASSLGLGNQPQHF
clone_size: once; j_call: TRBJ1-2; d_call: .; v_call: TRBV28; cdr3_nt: TGTGCCAGCGCGGCGACAACCGGGGCCTACTATGGCTACACCTTC; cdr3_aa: CASAATTGAYYGYTF
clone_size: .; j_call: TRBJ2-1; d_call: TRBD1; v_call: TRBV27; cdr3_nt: TGTGCCAGCAGTTATTCACAGGGGGAGCTCTACAATGAGCAGTTCTTC; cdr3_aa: CASSYSQGELYNEQFF
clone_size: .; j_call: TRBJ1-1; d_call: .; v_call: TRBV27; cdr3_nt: TGTGCCAGCAACCGGTGGGGTGGGGACACTGAAGCTTTCTTT; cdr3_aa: CASNRWGGDTEAFF
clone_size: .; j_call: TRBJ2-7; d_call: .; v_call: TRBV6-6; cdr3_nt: TGTGCCAGCAGTTACACCCCAGGCGCCTACGAGCAGTACTTC; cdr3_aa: CASSYTPGAYEQYF
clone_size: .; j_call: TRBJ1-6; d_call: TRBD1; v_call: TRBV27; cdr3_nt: TGTGCCAGCAGTATAAAACAGGGGGCGGTCGGTTCACCCCTCCACTTT; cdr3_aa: CASSIKQGAVGSPLHF
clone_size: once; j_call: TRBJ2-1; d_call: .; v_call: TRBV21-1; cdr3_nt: TGTGCCAGCAGCAAATTGGGGGGTTTATGGAATGAGCAGTTCTTC; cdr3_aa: CASSKLGGLWNEQFF
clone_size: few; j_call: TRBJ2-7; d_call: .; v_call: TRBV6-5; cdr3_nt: TGTGCCAGCAGTTACCCGGAGCGCGGCGAGCAGTACTTC; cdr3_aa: CASSYPERGEQYF
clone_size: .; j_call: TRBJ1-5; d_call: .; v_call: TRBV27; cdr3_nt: TGTGCCAGCGGCTTCGTCGGGGGTGCCAATCAGCCCCAGCATTTT; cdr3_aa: CASGFVGGANQPQHF
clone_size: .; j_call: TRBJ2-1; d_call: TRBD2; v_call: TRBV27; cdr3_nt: TGTGCCAGCAGTTTGGGAGCGGGAGCTGAGCAGTTCTTC; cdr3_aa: CASSLGAGAEQFF
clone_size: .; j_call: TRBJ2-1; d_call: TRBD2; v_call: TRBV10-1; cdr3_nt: TGCGCCAGCAGTGATCCTATAGCGGGAGGTCGGAATGAGCAGTTCTTC; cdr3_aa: CASSDPIAGGRNEQFF
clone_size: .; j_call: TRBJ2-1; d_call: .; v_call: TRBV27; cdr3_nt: TGTGCCAGCAGTTTATCACTCTGGGGCGACAATGAGCAGTTCTTC; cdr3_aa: CASSLSLWGDNEQFF
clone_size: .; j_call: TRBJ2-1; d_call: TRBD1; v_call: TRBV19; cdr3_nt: TGTGCCAGTACCCCCGGGACAGGGGCCTACAATGAGCAGTTCTTC; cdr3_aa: CASTPGTGAYNEQFF
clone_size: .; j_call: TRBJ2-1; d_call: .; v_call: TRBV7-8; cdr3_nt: TGTGCCAGCAGCTTACTGGGGGCTAGCGGTTCCCGGTACAATGAGCAGTTCTTC; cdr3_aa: CASSLLGASGSRYNEQFF